This T cell receptor (beta chain) came from a study of cytomegalovirus exposure and HLA in healthy donors. Across the study: From donors who were HLA-typed, an early data release held 75 million to 85 million unique TCRs. Overall study findings and caveats: Most sequenced TCRs were rare (though some public TCRs occurred in many donors). More than 15,000 TCR beta sequences were associated with HLA alleles at 0.05 false discovery rate in a later analysis. DRB1 had the most TCR associations and HLA-C the fewest, a later analysis found, with rates varying by HLA locus.

PCR involved 60 Vbeta and 13 Jbeta primers. Clones were sequenced by immunoSEQ multiplex PCR, and TCRdb holds only the in-frame ones, with some missing. Among 150,000 to 160,000 clones, approximately 79% were seen once, and the ten largest hold about 6.4%. A few counts support this clone. What it binds is not known. The ends lost 7 bases at V and 8 bases at J; junction bases unmatched: 13. CDR3 length: 14 amino acids. Germline lookup yields CDR1 SGHRS and CDR2 YFSETQ. The sequence came from a woman between 50 and 59 years old in good health and CMV-seropositive. The chain joins TRBV5-1 to TRBJ1-2, with 8 positions matching TRBD1. The sample was PBMCs. The CDR3 sequence is CASRQGQGQTGYTF. Written as DNA, the CDR3 is TGCGCCAGCCGACAAGGACAGGGCCAAACGGGCTACACCTTC.